The rows below give T cell receptor beta chains drawn from one sample of a study of blood T cell repertoires in COVID-19. Data came from immunoSEQ multiplex PCR; TCRdb stores just in-frame clones and leaves some out. The sample lists hundreds of thousands of clones; about 89% were seen once. Input material: peripheral blood. The receptors originated from a woman between 45 and 60 years old with COVID-19, enrolled during active disease. Both conserved end residues are trimmed from each CDR3. Each record gives: V gene, J gene, D gene, CDR3 length, CDR3 protein. The D gene is left open where the match is weak.

V: TRBV7-9
J: TRBJ2-3
D: TRBD2
length: 15
CDR3: ASSPSIAGGLSDTQY

V: TRBV19
J: TRBJ1-2
D: .
length: 11
CDR3: ATASTGRGGYT

V: TRBV23-1
J: TRBJ2-3
D: .
length: 14
CDR3: ASSQGHSTATDTQY

V: TRBV30
J: TRBJ2-2
D: TRBD1
length: 11
CDR3: AWTDRAIGELF

V: TRBV24-1
J: TRBJ2-1
D: TRBD1
length: 13
CDR3: ATSVRTGHGDEQF

V: TRBV5-1
J: TRBJ2-2
D: TRBD1
length: 12
CDR3: ASSLTGETGELF

V: TRBV6-6
J: TRBJ2-7
D: TRBD1
length: 14
CDR3: ASRKTGTGVTYEQY

V: TRBV5-5
J: TRBJ1-1
D: .
length: 12
CDR3: ASSRSGGNTEAF

V: TRBV7-3
J: TRBJ2-5
D: .
length: 14
CDR3: ASSLGRGRSQETQY

V: TRBV11-2
J: TRBJ1-1
D: .
length: 11
CDR3: ASSEEIDPEAF

V: TRBV4-1
J: TRBJ1-2
D: TRBD1
length: 12
CDR3: ASSHHQGADGYT

V: TRBV5-8
J: TRBJ1-2
D: TRBD1
length: 10
CDR3: ASSYRGHGYT

V: TRBV6-5
J: TRBJ1-2
D: .
length: 12
CDR3: ATTPTGNHYGYT

V: TRBV15
J: TRBJ1-2
D: TRBD1
length: 18
CDR3: ATSRDRGVGGGAYRYGYT

V: TRBV3-1/TRBV3-2
J: TRBJ1-1
D: .
length: 13
CDR3: ASSPLSRPDTEAF

V: TRBV29-1
J: TRBJ1-2
D: .
length: 13
CDR3: SVLVVGLGGYGYT

V: TRBV4-2
J: TRBJ1-2
D: .
length: 11
CDR3: ASSPSGDYGYT

V: TRBV4-2
J: TRBJ2-7
D: .
length: 9
CDR3: ASSFGYEQY

V: TRBV3-1/TRBV3-2
J: TRBJ1-1
D: TRBD1
length: 15
CDR3: ASSQAGTGKKNTEAF

V: TRBV2
J: TRBJ1-2
D: TRBD1
length: 11
CDR3: ASSPSWTGGYT

V: TRBV5-5
J: TRBJ1-4
D: TRBD1
length: 17
CDR3: ASSLRPGTGTATNEKLF

V: TRBV9
J: TRBJ2-3
D: .
length: 10
CDR3: ASSDPGDTQY

V: TRBV27
J: TRBJ2-3
D: TRBD2
length: 13
CDR3: ASSLWEGQGDTQY

V: TRBV7-8
J: TRBJ1-1
D: .
length: 13
CDR3: ASSFRLGGNTEAF

V: TRBV6-1
J: TRBJ1-5
D: .
length: 14
CDR3: ASSEAGGYSNQPQH

V: TRBV6-5
J: TRBJ2-1
D: TRBD2
length: 12
CDR3: ASKSGGAVNEQF

V: TRBV6-6
J: TRBJ1-2
D: .
length: 13
CDR3: ASSADSLNNYGYT

V: TRBV5-1
J: TRBJ2-3
D: .
length: 11
CDR3: ASSLGLGLTQY

V: TRBV6-4
J: TRBJ2-2
D: .
length: 11
CDR3: ASRGPGTGELF

V: TRBV28
J: TRBJ2-2
D: TRBD1
length: 14
CDR3: ATCRPGQMNTGELF

V: TRBV5-5
J: TRBJ1-1
D: .
length: 11
CDR3: ASRFPGDTEAF